This T cell receptor (beta chain) was profiled in a study of T-cell reconstitution after alpha-beta-depleted transplantation in children. V was cut by 6 bases and J by 4 bases, with 7 bases left in between. In germline, CDR1 is KGHSH, CDR2 LQKENI. The CDR3 contains 11 residues. As it was prepared, the TCRbeta library received unique molecular identifiers. MiXCR, run by TCRdb on the PCR reads, gives a single entry per CDR3 protein. The repertoire holds 500,000 to 750,000 distinct CDR3 sequences, with over 20% as singletons. This clonotype was observed many times. Antigen unknown. Notes on the study in general: The origin of high day-60 TCRbeta diversity in some patients lay in surviving recipient T cells and thymic progenitors. Most T-cell counts and diversity one year after the transplant came from T cells that were newly produced. Expanded graft clones numbering several hundred reportedly gave rise to alpha-beta T cells about two months after transplant.

This chain joins TRBV18 and TRBJ2-7; weak D call: TRBD1 (6 bases). Sequenced here: PBMCs, sampled before TCRalphabeta/CD19-depleted stem cell transplant. This TCR derives from a boy younger than two with Wiskott-Aldrich syndrome, due to receive a stem cell transplant. The CDR3 protein is CASSTGYEQYF. The CDR3, as DNA: TGTGCCAGCTCGACAGGTTACGAGCAGTACTTC.